These T cell receptor beta chains were read from a single sample in a study of shared clonotypes between healthy human individuals. TCRdb's copy holds only in-frame clones and misses some; the assay was immunoSEQ multiplex PCR. The sample lists roughly 1,100,000 clones, about 76% occurring once. Material for sequencing was memory CD4+ T cells sorted from blood. These receptor sequences come from a man younger than 30 in good health. CDR3s include the opening cysteine and the closing phenylalanine or tryptophan. D genes are given only for firm matches. Clone size is given for some rows only: seen once, a few or many times, or a class if the clone is expanded.

>-|TRBV7-6|TRBJ2-2|TRBD2
CASSLQLQTSGSTGELFF
TGTGCCAGCAGCCTCCAACTACAAACTAGCGGGAGCACCGGGGAGCTGTTTTTT
>-|TRBV19|TRBJ1-5|-
CASHIGWGRNKMHF
TGTGCCAGTCATATAGGATGGGGCAGGAACAAAATGCATTTT
>-|TRBV6-6|TRBJ2-3|-
CASSYVRITDTQYF
TGTGCCAGCAGTTATGTCAGGATCACAGATACGCAGTATTTT
>few|TRBV2|TRBJ1-5|-
CASTREDSNQPQHF
TGTGCCAGCACCAGGGAAGATAGCAATCAGCCCCAGCATTTT
>-|TRBV10-3|TRBJ2-2|TRBD1
CAISDGQGATGELFF
TGTGCCATCAGTGATGGCCAGGGGGCGACCGGGGAGCTGTTTTTT
>-|TRBV5-4|TRBJ1-2|-
CASSFRGAQNYGYTF
TGTGCCAGCAGCTTTCGGGGGGCGCAAAACTATGGCTACACCTTC
>-|TRBV7-9|TRBJ1-3|-
CAIRGGSGNTIYF
TGTGCCATCCGGGGGGGCTCCGGAAACACCATATATTTT
>many|TRBV7-9|TRBJ2-5|-
CASSLGGSVGERETQYF
TGTGCCAGCAGCTTAGGTGGTTCAGTGGGAGAGCGGGAGACCCAGTACTTC
>-|TRBV5-1|TRBJ1-5|-
CASSLDGQGGQPQHF
TGCGCCAGCAGCTTGGACGGGCAGGGAGGACAGCCCCAGCATTTT
>few|TRBV9|TRBJ2-1|-
CASSPPGGVNEQFF
TGTGCCAGCAGCCCACCAGGGGGGGTCAATGAGCAGTTCTTC
>-|TRBV25-1|TRBJ2-1|-
CASSPPWGLGGEQFF
TGTGCCAGCAGTCCCCCATGGGGGTTGGGGGGTGAGCAGTTCTTC
>once|TRBV9|TRBJ2-2|-
CASSVGDLGSTGELFF
TGTGCCAGCAGCGTAGGGGACCTGGGTTCCACCGGGGAGCTGTTTTTT
>-|TRBV6-5|TRBJ1-2|-
CASSYRGGGYTF
TGTGCCAGCAGTTACAGGGGCGGCGGCTACACCTTC
>-|TRBV19|TRBJ1-4|-
CASSRDNSGEKLFF
TGTGCCAGTAGTAGGGACAACTCCGGTGAAAAACTGTTTTTT
>-|TRBV10-3|TRBJ2-3|TRBD1
CAISGARDSPSTDTQYF
TGTGCCATCAGTGGAGCCCGGGACAGTCCTAGCACAGATACGCAGTATTTT
>-|TRBV28|TRBJ1-6|-
CASSSRDTSSPLHF
TGTGCCAGCAGTTCCCGGGACACGAGTTCACCCCTCCACTTT
>-|TRBV5-1|TRBJ2-4|-
CASSLVQGNNIQYF
TGCGCCAGCAGCTTGGTCCAGGGTAATAACATTCAGTACTTC
>-|TRBV19|TRBJ1-1|-
CASSKAIQTNTEAFF
TGTGCCAGTAGTAAGGCCATTCAAACGAACACTGAAGCTTTCTTT
>-|TRBV12-5|TRBJ2-1|TRBD2
CASGLSRTSGRNEQFF
TGTGCTAGTGGTTTGAGCAGGACTAGCGGGAGAAATGAGCAGTTCTTC
>-|TRBV10-1|TRBJ2-4|-
CAPGGSRNIQYF
TGCGCCCCAGGGGGGTCTAGAAACATTCAGTACTTC
>-|TRBV7-2|TRBJ1-2|-
CASSPWGGNYGYTF
TGTGCCAGCAGCCCCTGGGGGGGAAACTATGGCTACACCTTC
>-|TRBV6-1|TRBJ2-7|TRBD1
CANKVTGGEQYF
TGTGCCAATAAAGTAACAGGGGGCGAGCAGTACTTC
>-|TRBV18|TRBJ2-7|-
CASSPGHTYEQYF
TGTGCCAGCTCACCCGGACATACCTACGAGCAGTACTTC
>-|TRBV28|TRBJ2-7|TRBD1
CASSSRTGTVRPDQYF
TGTGCCAGCAGTTCCAGAACCGGGACAGTAAGACCCGATCAGTACTTC
>once|TRBV30|TRBJ2-2|-
CASSRAGELFF
TGTGCCTCCTCACGTGCCGGGGAGCTGTTTTTT
>-|TRBV5-6|TRBJ1-2|-
CASSPGGTNYGYTF
TGTGCCAGCAGCCCCGGTGGAACCAACTATGGCTACACCTTC
>once|TRBV19|TRBJ2-1|-
CASSIQGRTHNEQFF
TGTGCCAGTAGTATACAGGGCAGGACCCACAATGAGCAGTTCTTC
>-|TRBV7-2|TRBJ2-7|-
CASSIYRAEQYF
TGTGCCAGCAGCATTTACAGGGCCGAGCAGTACTTC
>once|TRBV1|TRBJ2-5|-
CTSTHPPGGPLETQYF
TGCACCAGCACCCACCCGCCGGGGGGGCCGTTGGAGACCCAGTACTTC
>-|TRBV19|TRBJ2-1|-
CASSIGAGSYNEQFF
TGTGCCAGTAGTATAGGGGCGGGAAGCTACAATGAGCAGTTCTTC
>-|TRBV9|TRBJ2-7|-
CASSPTGGQSYEQYF
TGTGCCAGCAGCCCCACCGGGGGGCAGTCCTACGAGCAGTACTTC
>-|TRBV5-1|TRBJ1-4|-
CASSEGGNNEKLFF
TGCGCCAGCTCCGAGGGGGGGAATAATGAAAAACTGTTTTTT
>-|TRBV11-2|TRBJ2-5|-
CASSVIGGEETQYF
TGTGCCAGCAGCGTAATCGGGGGAGAAGAGACCCAGTACTTC
>-|TRBV7-9|TRBJ2-1|-
CASPRDSYNEQFF
TGTGCCAGCCCTCGGGACTCCTACAATGAGCAGTTCTTC
>-|TRBV6-1|TRBJ1-5|-
CASSQTGDRPQHF
TGTGCCAGCAGCCAAACCGGGGACCGGCCCCAGCATTTT
>-|TRBV7-2|TRBJ2-5|-
CASSVGQIKETQYF
TGTGCCAGCAGCGTGGGACAAATAAAAGAGACCCAGTACTTC
>once|TRBV7-8|TRBJ2-3|-
CASSFPRAGWADTQYF
TGTGCCAGCAGCTTCCCCCGAGCAGGGTGGGCAGATACGCAGTATTTT
>-|TRBV18|TRBJ2-3|-
CASSPFDLSTDTQYF
TGTGCCAGCTCACCCTTCGATCTATCCACAGATACGCAGTATTTT
>few|TRBV6-5|TRBJ1-3|-
CASSADEVSGNTIYF
TGTGCCAGCAGTGCCGACGAAGTATCTGGAAACACCATATATTTT
>-|TRBV7-9|TRBJ1-3|-
CASSLMDGNTIYF
TGTGCCAGCAGCTTAATGGACGGAAACACCATATATTTT
>-|TRBV2|TRBJ1-5|TRBD1
CASSGSGGAGNQPQHF
TGTGCCAGCAGTGGTTCAGGGGGCGCCGGCAATCAGCCCCAGCATTTT
>-|TRBV4-1|TRBJ1-2|-
CASSQAGQHYGYTF
TGCGCCAGCAGCCAAGCCGGACAGCATTATGGCTACACCTTC
>-|TRBV5-1|TRBJ2-1|TRBD1
CASSIRPGQVYNEQFF
TGCGCCAGCAGCATACGCCCGGGACAGGTTTACAATGAGCAGTTCTTC
>-|TRBV7-3|TRBJ2-5|TRBD2
CASSPTSGGAGETQYF
TGTGCCAGCAGCCCGACTAGCGGGGGGGCCGGCGAGACCCAGTACTTC
>once|TRBV14|TRBJ1-4|-
CASSPQWSEKLFF
TGTGCCAGCAGCCCTCAATGGTCGGAAAAACTGTTTTTT
>-|TRBV5-1|TRBJ1-2|TRBD1
CASMRTGGADGYTF
TGCGCCAGCATGCGGACAGGGGGCGCCGATGGCTACACCTTC
>once|TRBV9|TRBJ2-5|-
CASSPKVASGATQYF
TGTGCCAGCAGCCCTAAGGTGGCCTCCGGGGCGACCCAGTACTTC
>-|TRBV7-9|TRBJ1-2|-
CASSSQAGPANYGYTF
TGTGCCAGCAGCTCCCAGGCAGGACCCGCTAACTATGGCTACACCTTC
>-|TRBV6-6|TRBJ1-1|-
CASSSDNTEAFF
TGTGCCAGCAGTTCCGACAACACTGAAGCTTTCTTT
>-|TRBV5-5|TRBJ2-2|TRBD1
CASSTGQGMNTGELFF
TGTGCCAGCAGCACGGGACAGGGAATGAACACCGGGGAGCTGTTTTTT
>-|TRBV18|TRBJ1-6|-
CASSPQDNSPLHF
TGTGCCAGCTCACCCCAGGACAATTCACCCCTCCACTTT
>-|TRBV19|TRBJ1-4|-
CASSLTFVQNEKLFF
TGTGCCAGTAGTCTTACCTTCGTCCAGAATGAAAAACTGTTTTTT
>-|TRBV4-3|TRBJ2-3|-
CANTKAADTQYF
TGCGCCAATACCAAGGCGGCAGATACGCAGTATTTT
>few|TRBV30|TRBJ1-3|TRBD1
CALQGAPGNTIYF
TGTGCCTTACAGGGGGCACCTGGAAACACCATATATTTT
>-|TRBV5-8|TRBJ2-7|TRBD1
CASSAGQGFAYEQYF
TGTGCCAGCAGCGCGGGACAGGGGTTCGCCTACGAGCAGTACTTC